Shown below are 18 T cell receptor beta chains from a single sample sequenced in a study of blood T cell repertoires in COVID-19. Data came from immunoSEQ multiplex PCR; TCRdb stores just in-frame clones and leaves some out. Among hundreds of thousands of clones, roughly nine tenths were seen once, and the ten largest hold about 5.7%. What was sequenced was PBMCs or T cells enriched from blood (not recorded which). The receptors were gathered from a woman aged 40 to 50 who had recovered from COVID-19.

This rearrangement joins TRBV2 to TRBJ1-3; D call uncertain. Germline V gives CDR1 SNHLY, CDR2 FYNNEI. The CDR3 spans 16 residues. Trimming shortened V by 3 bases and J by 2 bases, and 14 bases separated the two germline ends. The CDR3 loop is CASSEERAGTGNTIYF. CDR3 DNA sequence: TGTGCCAGCAGTGAGGAAAGGGCGGGGACTGGAAACACCATATATTTT.

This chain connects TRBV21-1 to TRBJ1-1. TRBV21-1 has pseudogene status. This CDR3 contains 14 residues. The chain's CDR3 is CASRRGRMNTEAFF. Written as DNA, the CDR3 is TGTGCCAGCAGGCGGGGACGAATGAACACTGAAGCTTTCTTT.

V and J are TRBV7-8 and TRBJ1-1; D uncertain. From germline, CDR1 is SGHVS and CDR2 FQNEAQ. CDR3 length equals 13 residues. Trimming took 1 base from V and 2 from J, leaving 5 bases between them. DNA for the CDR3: TGTGCCAGCAGCTTAGGCACAAACACTGAAGCTTTCTTT. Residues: CASSLGTNTEAFF.

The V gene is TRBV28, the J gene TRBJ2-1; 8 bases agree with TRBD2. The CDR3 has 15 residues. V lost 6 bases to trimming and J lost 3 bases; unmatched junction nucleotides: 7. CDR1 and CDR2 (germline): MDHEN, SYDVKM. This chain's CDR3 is CASSPGGVSYNEQFF. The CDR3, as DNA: TGTGCCAGCAGCCCCGGGGGGGTGAGCTACAATGAGCAGTTCTTC.

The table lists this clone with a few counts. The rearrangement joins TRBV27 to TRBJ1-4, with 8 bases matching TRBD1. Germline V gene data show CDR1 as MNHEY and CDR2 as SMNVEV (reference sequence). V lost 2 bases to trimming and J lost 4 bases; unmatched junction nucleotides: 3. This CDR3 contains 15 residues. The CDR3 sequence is CASSLRTGGNEKLFF. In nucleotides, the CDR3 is TGTGCCAGCAGTTTAAGAACAGGGGGTAATGAAAAACTGTTTTTT.

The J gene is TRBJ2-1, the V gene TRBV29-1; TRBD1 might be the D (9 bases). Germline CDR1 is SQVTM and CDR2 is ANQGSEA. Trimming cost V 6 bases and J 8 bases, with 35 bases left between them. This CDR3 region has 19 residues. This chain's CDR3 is CSVPLRDRALAGLYDEQFF. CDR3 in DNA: TGCAGCGTCCCCCTCCGGGACAGGGCCCTAGCGGGTTTGTACGATGAGCAGTTCTTC.

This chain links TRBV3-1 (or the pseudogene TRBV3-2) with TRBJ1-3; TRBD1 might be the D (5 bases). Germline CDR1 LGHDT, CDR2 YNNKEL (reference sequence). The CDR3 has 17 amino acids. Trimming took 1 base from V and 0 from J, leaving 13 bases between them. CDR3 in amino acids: CASSQVLGRFSGNTIYF. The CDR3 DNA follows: TGTGCCAGCAGCCAAGTCTTGGGGCGGTTCTCTGGAAACACCATATATTTT.

CDR3 nucleotides: TGTGCCAGCAGCTTAGTTACGGGGAGGGACTACAATGAGCAGTTCTTC. Translation: CASSLVTGRDYNEQFF. This rearrangement joins TRBV11-1 to TRBJ2-1; 7 bases agree with TRBD2. V lost 1 base and J lost 3; bases outside the gene matches: 6. CDR1 SGHAT and CDR2 FQDESV come from the germline V gene (reference sequence). The CDR3 has 16 amino acids.

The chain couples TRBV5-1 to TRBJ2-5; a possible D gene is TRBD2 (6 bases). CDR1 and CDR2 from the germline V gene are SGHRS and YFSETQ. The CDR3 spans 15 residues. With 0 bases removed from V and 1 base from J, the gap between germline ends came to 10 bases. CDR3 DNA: TGCGCCAGCAGCTTGGAAGGCGGGACCCAAGAGACCCAGTACTTC. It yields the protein CASSLEGGTQETQYF. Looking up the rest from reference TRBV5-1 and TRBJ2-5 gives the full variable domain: KAGVTQTPRYLIKTRGQQVTLSCSPISGHRSVSWYQQTPGQGLQFLFEYFSETQRNKGNFPGRFSGRQFSNSRSEMNVSTLELGDSALYLCASSLEGGTQETQYFGPGTRLLVL.

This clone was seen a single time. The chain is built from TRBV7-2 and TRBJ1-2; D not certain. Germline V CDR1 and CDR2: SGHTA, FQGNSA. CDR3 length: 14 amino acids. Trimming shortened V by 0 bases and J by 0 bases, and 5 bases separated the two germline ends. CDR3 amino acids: CASSLAPANYGYTF. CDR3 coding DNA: TGTGCCAGCAGCTTAGCCCCAGCTAACTATGGCTACACCTTC. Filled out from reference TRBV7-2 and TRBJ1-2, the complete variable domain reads GAGVSQSPSNKVTEKGKDVELRCDPISGHTALYWYRQSLGQGLEFLIYFQGNSAPDKSGLPSDRFSAERTGGSVSTLTIQRTQQEDSAVYLCASSLAPANYGYTFGSGTRLTVV.

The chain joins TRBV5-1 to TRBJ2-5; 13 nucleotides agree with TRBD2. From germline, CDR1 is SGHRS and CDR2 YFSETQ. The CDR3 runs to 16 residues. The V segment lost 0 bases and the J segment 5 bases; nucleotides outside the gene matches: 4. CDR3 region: CASSLDGLAGVETQYF. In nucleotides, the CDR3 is TGCGCCAGCAGCTTGGACGGACTAGCGGGAGTGGAGACCCAGTACTTC.

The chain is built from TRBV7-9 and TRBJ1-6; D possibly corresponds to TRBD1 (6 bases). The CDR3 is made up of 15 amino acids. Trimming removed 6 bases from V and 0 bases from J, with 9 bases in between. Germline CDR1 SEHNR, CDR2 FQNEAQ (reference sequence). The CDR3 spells CASSQGSSYNSPLHF. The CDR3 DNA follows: TGTGCCAGCAGTCAGGGGAGCTCCTATAATTCACCCCTCCACTTT.

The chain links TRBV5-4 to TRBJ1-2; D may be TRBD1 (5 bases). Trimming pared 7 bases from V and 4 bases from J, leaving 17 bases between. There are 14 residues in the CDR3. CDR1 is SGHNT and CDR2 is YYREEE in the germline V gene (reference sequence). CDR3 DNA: TGTGCCAGCCGATACTGGGGGGGTAGCTATGGCTACACCTTC. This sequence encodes CASRYWGGSYGYTF.

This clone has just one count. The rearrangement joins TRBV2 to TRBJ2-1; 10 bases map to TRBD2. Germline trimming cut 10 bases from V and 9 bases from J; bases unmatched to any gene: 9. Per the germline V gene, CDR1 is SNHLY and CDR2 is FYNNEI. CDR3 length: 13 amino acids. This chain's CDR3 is CANQLAGRGEQFF. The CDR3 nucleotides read TGTGCCAACCAACTAGCGGGAAGGGGTGAGCAGTTCTTC.

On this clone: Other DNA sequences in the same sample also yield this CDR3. As DNA, the CDR3 is TGCGCCAGCAGCCACCTAGCGGGAGAAGGAGAGACCCAGTACTTC. This codes for CASSHLAGEGETQYF. This sequence joins TRBV4-3 and TRBJ2-5; 10 bases map to TRBD2. The CDR3 contains 15 residues. The germline gives CDR1 LGHNA, CDR2 YSLEER. Trimming removed 3 bases from V and 4 bases from J; junction bases left unmatched: 5.

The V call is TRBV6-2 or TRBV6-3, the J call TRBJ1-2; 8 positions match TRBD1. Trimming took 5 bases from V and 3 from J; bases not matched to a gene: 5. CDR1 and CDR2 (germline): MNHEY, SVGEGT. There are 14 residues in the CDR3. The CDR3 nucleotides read TGTGCCAGCAGTACTCCGGACAGGGACTATGGCTACACCTTC. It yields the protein CASSTPDRDYGYTF.

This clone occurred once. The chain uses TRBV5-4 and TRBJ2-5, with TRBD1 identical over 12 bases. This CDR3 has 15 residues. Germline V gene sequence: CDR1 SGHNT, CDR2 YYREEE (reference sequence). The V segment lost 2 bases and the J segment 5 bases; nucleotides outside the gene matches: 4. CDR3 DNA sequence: TGTGCCAGCAGCTTTGGGACAGGGGGCGAGGAGACCCAGTACTTC. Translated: CASSFGTGGEETQYF. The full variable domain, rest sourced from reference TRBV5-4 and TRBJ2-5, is ETGVTQSPTHLIKTRGQQVTLRCSSQSGHNTVSWYQQALGQGPQFIFQYYREEENGRGNFPPRFSGLQFPNYSSELNVNALELDDSALYLCASSFGTGGEETQYFGPGTRLLVL.

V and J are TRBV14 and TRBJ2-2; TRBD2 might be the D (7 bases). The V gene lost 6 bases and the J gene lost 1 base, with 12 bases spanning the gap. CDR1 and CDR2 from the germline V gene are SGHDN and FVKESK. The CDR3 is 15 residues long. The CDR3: CASSLGGVNTGELFF. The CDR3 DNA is TGTGCCAGCAGTCTAGGGGGGGTGAACACCGGGGAGCTGTTTTTT.